Listed here are 13 T cell receptor beta chains from one sample, sequenced in a study of cytomegalovirus exposure and HLA in healthy donors. Produced via immunoSEQ multiplex PCR; TCRdb's table is partial and in-frame only. The sample records about 79,000 clones, 93% being singletons. Material for sequencing was PBMCs. The receptors originated from a woman in her twenties or thirties in good health and CMV-seronegative.

This chain uses TRBV5-4 with TRBJ2-2, with D possibly TRBD2 on 6 matching bases. The V gene's germline CDR1 is SGHNT and CDR2 YYREEE (reference sequence). CDR3 length equals 15 residues. Trimming left V 4 bases short and J 4 bases short, with 14 bases between. In DNA form, the CDR3 reads TGTGCCAGCAGCCCTTCGGGAGACAGCACCGGGGAGCTGTTTTTT. This codes for CASSPSGDSTGELFF.

The chain joins TRBV19 to TRBJ1-5; D might be TRBD1 (6 bases). Germline V CDR1 and CDR2: LNHDA, SQIVND (reference sequence). Trimming took off 5 bases at V and 2 bases at J, with 13 bases between the two ends. This CDR3 contains 15 residues. CDR3 loop: CASSSSNRGNQPQHF. CDR3 nucleotides: TGTGCCAGTAGTTCCTCCAACAGGGGCAATCAGCCCCAGCATTTT.

The V call is TRBV2, the J call TRBJ1-2; D perhaps matches TRBD1 (5 bases). V lost 1 base and J lost 3, with 15 bases in between. Germline CDR1 SNHLY, CDR2 FYNNEI. CDR3 size: 16 residues. CDR3 amino acids: CASSEEGRVRDYGYTF. The CDR3 DNA sequence: TGTGCCAGCAGTGAAGAGGGCAGGGTCCGCGACTATGGCTACACCTTC.

This clone was picked up one time. The chain employs TRBV18 and TRBJ1-3, with a weak D call TRBD1 (5 bases). The V end lost 8 bases, the J end lost 3 bases, and 11 bases lay between the germline ends. Germline-derived CDR1 and CDR2 are KGHSH and LQKENI. The length of the CDR3 is 13 residues. CDR3 nucleotide sequence: TGTGCCAGCGGCGGGGGTCTTGGAAACACCATATATTTT. Residues: CASGGGLGNTIYF.

The genes are TRBV19 and TRBJ2-3; TRBD1 matches at 7 bases. Per the germline V gene, CDR1 is LNHDA and CDR2 is SQIVND (reference sequence). Trimming cost V 6 bases and J 0 bases; bases outside gene matches: 6. The length of the CDR3 is 15 residues. The CDR3 coding sequence is TGTGCCAGTAGCCCTGACAGGGTTAGCACAGATACGCAGTATTTT. Translation: CASSPDRVSTDTQYF. Supplemented by reference TRBV19 and TRBJ2-3, the full variable domain reads DGGITQSPKYLFRKEGQNVTLSCEQNLNHDAMYWYRQDPGQGLRLIYYSQIVNDFQKGDIAEGYSVSREKKESFPLTVTSAQKNPTAFYLCASSPDRVSTDTQYFGPGTRLTVL.

The rearrangement joins TRBV11-3 to TRBJ1-1, with a weak D call TRBD1 (6 bases). The ends were cut back, 5 bases at V and 0 bases at J, with 7 bases in the middle. CDR3 length: 13 residues. Germline V CDR1 and CDR2: SGHNT, YENEEA. The CDR3 sequence: CASSRGMNTEAFF. Here the CDR3 DNA reads TGTGCCAGCAGCAGGGGGATGAACACTGAAGCTTTCTTT.

The rearrangement uses TRBV11-2 and TRBJ2-7; maybe TRBD1 (6 bases). In germline, CDR1 is SGHAT, CDR2 FQNNGV. The V end lost 4 bases, the J end lost 7 bases, and 20 bases lay between the germline ends. This CDR3 contains 15 residues. The CDR3 nucleotides read TGTGCCAGCAGCTACGGGGCTGTTCAGAGGGGGGAGCAGTACTTC. Protein product: CASSYGAVQRGEQYF.

The chain links TRBV9 to TRBJ2-3; 7 bases agree with TRBD2. The CDR3 runs 13 residues. Per germline, CDR1 SGDLS and CDR2 YYNGEE. V trimming: 3 bases; J trimming: 6 bases; junction bases outside the gene matches: 4. CDR3 bases: TGTGCCAGCAGCGCTCACGGGGGGGATACGCAGTATTTT. Translating gives CASSAHGGDTQYF.

This chain connects TRBV6-6 to TRBJ1-5, with TRBD1 identical over 8 bases. The CDR3 is 15 residues long. The ends lost 6 bases at V and 4 bases at J; junction bases unmatched: 8. CDR1 and CDR2 from the germline V gene are MNHNY and SVGAGI (reference sequence). Here the CDR3 DNA reads TGTGCCAGCAGCCGCGACAGGGGTAGTAATCAGCCCCAGCATTTT. Its translation is CASSRDRGSNQPQHF.

In nucleotides, the CDR3 is TGTGCCAGCAGAGATTTGGACAGGGGAAGCACAGATACGCAGTATTTT. This codes for CASRDLDRGSTDTQYF. The chain links TRBV2 to TRBJ2-3; TRBD1 aligns across 9 bases. The J segment lost 0 bases and the V segment lost 6 bases, leaving 7 bases of the junction unmatched. The CDR3 contains 16 residues. Germline V gene lookup returns CDR1 SNHLY and CDR2 FYNNEI.

This chain links TRBV2 with TRBJ1-2, with 8 nucleotides matching TRBD1. V lost 10 bases, J lost 1 base, and 8 bases stayed unmatched. Germline V gene sequence: CDR1 SNHLY, CDR2 FYNNEI. CDR3 size: 14 residues. The DNA of the CDR3 is TGTGCCACTCGTCTCAGGGGGCTTAACTATGGCTACACCTTC. Its translation: CATRLRGLNYGYTF.

The genes are TRBV5-1 and TRBJ2-3, with a possible D match to TRBD1 (6 bases). This CDR3 has 15 amino acids. The germline V gene encodes CDR1 SGHRS and CDR2 YFSETQ. The germline V and J ends were trimmed by 4 bases and 7 bases, with 19 bases remaining between them. The CDR3 spells CASSLGTPTANTQYF. For the CDR3, the DNA is TGCGCCAGCAGCCTAGGGACACCAACAGCAAATACGCAGTATTTT. The variable domain in full, with the rest retrieved from reference TRBV5-1 and TRBJ2-3, is KAGVTQTPRYLIKTRGQQVTLSCSPISGHRSVSWYQQTPGQGLQFLFEYFSETQRNKGNFPGRFSGRQFSNSRSEMNVSTLELGDSALYLCASSLGTPTANTQYFGPGTRLTVL.

V is TRBV4-1 and J is TRBJ1-3; 7 nucleotides line up with TRBD1. Per the germline V gene, CDR1 is MGHRA and CDR2 is YSYEKL. The junction had 6 bases not matched to a gene; V was cut back by 1 base and J by 0 bases. CDR3 length equals 17 residues. For the CDR3, the DNA is TGCGCCAGCAGCCAAGGAGTAGGGGGCCCCTCTGGAAACACCATATATTTT. It is translated as CASSQGVGGPSGNTIYF.